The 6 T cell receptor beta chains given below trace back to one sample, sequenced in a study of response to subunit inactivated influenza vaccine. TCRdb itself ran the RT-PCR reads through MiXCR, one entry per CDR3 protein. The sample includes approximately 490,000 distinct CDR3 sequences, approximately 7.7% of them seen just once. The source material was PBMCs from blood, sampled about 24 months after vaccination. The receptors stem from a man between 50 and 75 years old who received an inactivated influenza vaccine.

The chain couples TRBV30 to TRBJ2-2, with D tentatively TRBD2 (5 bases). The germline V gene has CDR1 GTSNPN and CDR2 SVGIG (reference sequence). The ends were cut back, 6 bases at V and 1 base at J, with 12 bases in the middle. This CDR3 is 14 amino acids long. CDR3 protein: CACRADRNTGELFF. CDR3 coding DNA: TGTGCCTGCCGAGCGGACCGGAACACCGGGGAGCTGTTTTTT.

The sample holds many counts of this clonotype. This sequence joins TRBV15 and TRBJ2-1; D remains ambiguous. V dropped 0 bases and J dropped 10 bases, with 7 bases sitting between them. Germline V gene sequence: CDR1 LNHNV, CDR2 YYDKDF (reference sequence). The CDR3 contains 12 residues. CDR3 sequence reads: CATSRDRQEQFF. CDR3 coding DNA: TGTGCCACCAGCAGAGATCGGCAGGAGCAGTTCTTC.

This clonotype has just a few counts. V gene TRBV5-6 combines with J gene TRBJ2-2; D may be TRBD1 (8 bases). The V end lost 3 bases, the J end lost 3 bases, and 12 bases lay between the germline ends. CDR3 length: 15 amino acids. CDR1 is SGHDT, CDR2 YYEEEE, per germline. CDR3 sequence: CASSWTGRDTGELFF. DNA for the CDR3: TGTGCCAGCAGCTGGACAGGGAGGGACACCGGGGAGCTGTTTTTT.

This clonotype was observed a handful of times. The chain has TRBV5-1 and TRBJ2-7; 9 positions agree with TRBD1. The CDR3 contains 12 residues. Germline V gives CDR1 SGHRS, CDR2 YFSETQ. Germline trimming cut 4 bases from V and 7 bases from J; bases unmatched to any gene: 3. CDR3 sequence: CASSTDRGEQYF. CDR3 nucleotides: TGCGCCAGCAGCACGGACAGGGGAGAGCAGTACTTC.

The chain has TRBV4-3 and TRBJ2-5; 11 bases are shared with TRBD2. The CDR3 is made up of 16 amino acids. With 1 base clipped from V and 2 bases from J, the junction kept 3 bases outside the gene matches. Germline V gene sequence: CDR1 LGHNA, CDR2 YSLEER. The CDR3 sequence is CASSQGSSGGQETQYF. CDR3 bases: TGCGCCAGCAGCCAAGGATCTAGCGGGGGGCAAGAGACCCAGTACTTC.

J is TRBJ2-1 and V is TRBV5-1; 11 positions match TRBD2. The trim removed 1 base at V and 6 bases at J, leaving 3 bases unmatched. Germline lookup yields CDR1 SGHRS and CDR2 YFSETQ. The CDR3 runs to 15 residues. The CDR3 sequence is CASSLTSGRGNEQFF. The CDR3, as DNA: TGCGCCAGCAGCTTGACTAGCGGGAGAGGCAATGAGCAGTTCTTC. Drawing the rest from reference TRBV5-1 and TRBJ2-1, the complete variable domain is KAGVTQTPRYLIKTRGQQVTLSCSPISGHRSVSWYQQTPGQGLQFLFEYFSETQRNKGNFPGRFSGRQFSNSRSEMNVSTLELGDSALYLCASSLTSGRGNEQFFGPGTRLTVL.